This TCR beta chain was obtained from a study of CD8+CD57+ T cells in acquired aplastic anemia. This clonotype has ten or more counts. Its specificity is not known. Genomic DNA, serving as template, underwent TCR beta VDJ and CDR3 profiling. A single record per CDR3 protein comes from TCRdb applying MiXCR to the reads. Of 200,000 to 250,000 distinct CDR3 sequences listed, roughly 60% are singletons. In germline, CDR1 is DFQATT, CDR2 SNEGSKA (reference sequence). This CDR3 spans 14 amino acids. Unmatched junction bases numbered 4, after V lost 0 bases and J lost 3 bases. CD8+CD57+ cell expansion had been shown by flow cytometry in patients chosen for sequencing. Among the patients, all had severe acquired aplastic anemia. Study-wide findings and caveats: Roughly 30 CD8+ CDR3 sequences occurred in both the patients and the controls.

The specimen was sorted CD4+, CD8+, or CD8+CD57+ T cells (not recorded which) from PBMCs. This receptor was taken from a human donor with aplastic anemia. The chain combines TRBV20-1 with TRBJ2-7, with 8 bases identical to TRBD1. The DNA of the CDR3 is TGCAGTGCTAGAGATGCACAGGGGGTCTACGAGCAGTACTTC. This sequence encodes CSARDAQGVYEQYF.